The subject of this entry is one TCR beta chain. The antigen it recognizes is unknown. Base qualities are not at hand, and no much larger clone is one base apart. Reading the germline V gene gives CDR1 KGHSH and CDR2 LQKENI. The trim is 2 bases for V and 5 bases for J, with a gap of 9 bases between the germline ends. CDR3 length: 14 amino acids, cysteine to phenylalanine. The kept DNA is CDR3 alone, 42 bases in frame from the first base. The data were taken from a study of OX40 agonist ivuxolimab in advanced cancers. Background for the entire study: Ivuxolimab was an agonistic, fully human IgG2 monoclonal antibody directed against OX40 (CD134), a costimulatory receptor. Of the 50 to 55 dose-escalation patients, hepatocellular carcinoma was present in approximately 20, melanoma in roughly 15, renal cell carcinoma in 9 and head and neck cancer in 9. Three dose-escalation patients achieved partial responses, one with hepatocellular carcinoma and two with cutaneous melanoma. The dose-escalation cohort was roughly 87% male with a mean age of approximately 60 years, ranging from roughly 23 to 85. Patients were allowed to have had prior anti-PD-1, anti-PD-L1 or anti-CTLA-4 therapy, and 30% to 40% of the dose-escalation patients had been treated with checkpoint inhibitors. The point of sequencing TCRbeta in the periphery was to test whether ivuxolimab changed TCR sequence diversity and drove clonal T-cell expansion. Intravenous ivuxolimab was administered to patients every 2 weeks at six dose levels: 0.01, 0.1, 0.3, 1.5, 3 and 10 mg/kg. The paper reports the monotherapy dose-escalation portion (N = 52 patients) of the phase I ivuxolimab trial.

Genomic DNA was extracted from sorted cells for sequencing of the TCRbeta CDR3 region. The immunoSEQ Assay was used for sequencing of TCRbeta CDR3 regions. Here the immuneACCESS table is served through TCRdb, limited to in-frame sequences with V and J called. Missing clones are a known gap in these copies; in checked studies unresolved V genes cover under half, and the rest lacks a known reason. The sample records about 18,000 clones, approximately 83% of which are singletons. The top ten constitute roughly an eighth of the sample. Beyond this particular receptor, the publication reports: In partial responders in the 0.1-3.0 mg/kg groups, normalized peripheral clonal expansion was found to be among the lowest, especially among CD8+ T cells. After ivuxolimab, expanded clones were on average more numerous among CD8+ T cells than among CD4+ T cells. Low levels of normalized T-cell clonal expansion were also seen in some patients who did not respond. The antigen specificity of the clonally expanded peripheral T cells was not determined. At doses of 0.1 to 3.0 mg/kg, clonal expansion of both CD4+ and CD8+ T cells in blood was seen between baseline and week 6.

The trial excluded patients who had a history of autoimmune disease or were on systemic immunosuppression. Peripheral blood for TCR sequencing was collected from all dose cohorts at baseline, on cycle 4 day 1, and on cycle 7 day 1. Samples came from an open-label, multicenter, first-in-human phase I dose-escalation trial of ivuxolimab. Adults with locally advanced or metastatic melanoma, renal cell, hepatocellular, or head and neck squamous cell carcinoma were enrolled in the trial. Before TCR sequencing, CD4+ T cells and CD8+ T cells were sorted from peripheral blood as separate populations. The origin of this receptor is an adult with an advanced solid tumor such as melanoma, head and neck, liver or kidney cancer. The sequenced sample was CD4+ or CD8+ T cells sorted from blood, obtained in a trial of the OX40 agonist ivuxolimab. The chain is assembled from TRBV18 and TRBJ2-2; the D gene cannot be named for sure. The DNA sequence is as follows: TGTGCCAGCTCACCAGTCCGTTCGACCGGGGAGCTGTTTTTT. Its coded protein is CASSPVRSTGELFF.